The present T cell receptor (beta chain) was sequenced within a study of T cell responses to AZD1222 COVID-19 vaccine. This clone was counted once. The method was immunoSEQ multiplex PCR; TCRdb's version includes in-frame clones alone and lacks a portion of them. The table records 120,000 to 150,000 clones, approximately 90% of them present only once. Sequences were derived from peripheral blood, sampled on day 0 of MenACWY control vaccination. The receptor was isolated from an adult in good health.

The CDR3 DNA sequence: TGTGCTAGTGGTTTGGGACTGCGTGAAAAACTGTTTTTT. It translates to CASGLGLREKLFF. This chain joins TRBV12-5 and TRBJ1-4; D is unclear. The CDR3 is 13 residues long. V gave up 1 base and J gave up 7 bases, with 7 bases separating them. Germline lookup yields CDR1 LGHNT and CDR2 FRNRAP.